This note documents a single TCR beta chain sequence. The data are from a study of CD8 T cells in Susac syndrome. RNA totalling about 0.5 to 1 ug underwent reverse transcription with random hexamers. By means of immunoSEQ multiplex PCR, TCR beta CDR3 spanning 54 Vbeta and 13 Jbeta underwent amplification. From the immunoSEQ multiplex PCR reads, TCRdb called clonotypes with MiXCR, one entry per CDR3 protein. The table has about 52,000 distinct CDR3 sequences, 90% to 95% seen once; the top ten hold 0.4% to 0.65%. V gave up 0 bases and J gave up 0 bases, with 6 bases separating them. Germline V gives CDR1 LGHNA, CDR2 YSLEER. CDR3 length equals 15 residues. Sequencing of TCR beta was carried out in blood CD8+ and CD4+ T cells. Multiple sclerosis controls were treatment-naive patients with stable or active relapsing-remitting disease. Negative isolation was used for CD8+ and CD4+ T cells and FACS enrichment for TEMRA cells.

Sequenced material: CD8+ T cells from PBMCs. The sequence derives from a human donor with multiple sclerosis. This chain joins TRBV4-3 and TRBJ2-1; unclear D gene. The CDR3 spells CASSQDPDSYNEQFF. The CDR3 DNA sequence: TGCGCCAGCAGCCAAGATCCCGACTCCTACAATGAGCAGTTCTTC.